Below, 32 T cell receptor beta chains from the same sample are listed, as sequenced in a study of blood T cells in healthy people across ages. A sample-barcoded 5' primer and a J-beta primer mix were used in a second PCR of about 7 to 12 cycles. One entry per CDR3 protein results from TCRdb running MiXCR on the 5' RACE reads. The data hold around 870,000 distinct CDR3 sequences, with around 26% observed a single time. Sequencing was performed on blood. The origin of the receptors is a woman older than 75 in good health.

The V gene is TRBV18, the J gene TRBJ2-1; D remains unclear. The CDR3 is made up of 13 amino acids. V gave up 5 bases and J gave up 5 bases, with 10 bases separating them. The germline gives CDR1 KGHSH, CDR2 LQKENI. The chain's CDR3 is CASSSTDNNEQFF. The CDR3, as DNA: TGTGCCAGCTCATCAACTGACAACAATGAGCAGTTCTTC. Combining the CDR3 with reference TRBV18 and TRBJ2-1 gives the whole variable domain NAGVMQNPRHLVRRRGQEARLRCSPMKGHSHVYWYRQLPEEGLKFMVYLQKENIIDESGMPKERFSAEFPKEGPSILRIQQVVRGDSAAYFCASSSTDNNEQFFGPGTRLTVL.

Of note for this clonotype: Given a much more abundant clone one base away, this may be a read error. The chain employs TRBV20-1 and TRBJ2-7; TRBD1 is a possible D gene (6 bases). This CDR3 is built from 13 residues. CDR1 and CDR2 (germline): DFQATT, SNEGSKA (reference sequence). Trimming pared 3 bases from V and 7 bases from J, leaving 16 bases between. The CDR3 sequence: CSARPGADNEQYF. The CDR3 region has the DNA TGCAGTGCTAGGCCAGGGGCGGACAATGAGCAGTACTTC.

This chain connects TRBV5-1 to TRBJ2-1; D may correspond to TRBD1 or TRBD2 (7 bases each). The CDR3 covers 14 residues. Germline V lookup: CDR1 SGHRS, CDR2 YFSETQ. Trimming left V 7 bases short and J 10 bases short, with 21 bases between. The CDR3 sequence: CASWIVTGDYEQFF. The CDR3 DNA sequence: TGCGCCAGCTGGATCGTTACAGGGGACTACGAGCAGTTCTTC.

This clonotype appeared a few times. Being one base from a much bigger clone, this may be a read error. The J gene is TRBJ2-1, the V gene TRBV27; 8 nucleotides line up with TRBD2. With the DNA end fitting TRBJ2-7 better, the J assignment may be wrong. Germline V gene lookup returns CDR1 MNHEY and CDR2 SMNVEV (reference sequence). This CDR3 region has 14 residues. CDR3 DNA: TGTGCCAGCAGTTCCGGACTAGCCTACAATGAGCAGTACTTC. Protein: CASSSGLAYNEQYF.

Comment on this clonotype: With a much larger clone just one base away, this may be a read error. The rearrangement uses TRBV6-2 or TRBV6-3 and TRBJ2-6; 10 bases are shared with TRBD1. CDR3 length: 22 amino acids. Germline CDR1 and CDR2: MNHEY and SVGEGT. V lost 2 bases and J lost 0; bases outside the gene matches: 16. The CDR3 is CASSYEILGVGTGDSGANVLTF. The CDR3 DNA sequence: TGTGCCAGCAGTTACGAGATCTTAGGCGTCGGGACAGGGGACTCTGGGGCCAACGTCCTGACTTTC.

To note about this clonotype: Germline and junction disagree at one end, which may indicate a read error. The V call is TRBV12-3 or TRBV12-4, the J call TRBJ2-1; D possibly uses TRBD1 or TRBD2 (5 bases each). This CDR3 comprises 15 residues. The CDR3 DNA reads TGTGCCGGCAGTTTTTCGGGGACGGGAATCCACGAGCAGTTCTTC. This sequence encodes CAGSFSGTGIHEQFF.

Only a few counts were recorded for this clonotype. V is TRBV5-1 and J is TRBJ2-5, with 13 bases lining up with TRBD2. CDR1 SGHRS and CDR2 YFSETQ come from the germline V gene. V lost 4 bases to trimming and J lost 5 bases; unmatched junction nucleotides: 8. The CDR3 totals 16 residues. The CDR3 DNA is TGCGCCAGCAGCCTGACTAGCGGGGGGCCTTGGGAGACCCAGTACTTC. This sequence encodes CASSLTSGGPWETQYF.

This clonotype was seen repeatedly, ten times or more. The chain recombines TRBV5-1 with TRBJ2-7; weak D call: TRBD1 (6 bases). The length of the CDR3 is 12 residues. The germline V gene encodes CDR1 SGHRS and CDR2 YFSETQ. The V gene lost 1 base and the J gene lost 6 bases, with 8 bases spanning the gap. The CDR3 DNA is TGCGCCAGCAGCTTGTCGACAGGCGAGCAGTACTTC. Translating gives CASSLSTGEQYF.

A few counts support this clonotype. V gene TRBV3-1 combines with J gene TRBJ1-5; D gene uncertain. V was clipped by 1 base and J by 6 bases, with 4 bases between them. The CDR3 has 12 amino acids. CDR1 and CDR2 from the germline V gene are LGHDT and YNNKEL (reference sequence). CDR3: CASSQGAQPQHF. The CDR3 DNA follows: TGTGCCAGCAGCCAAGGTGCTCAGCCCCAGCATTTT.

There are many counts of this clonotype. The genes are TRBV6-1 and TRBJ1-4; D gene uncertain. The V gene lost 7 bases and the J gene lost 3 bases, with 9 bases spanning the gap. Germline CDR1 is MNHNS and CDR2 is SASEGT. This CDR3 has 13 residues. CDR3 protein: CASNVRPNEKLFF. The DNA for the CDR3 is TGTGCCAGCAATGTCAGGCCTAATGAAAAACTGTTTTTT.

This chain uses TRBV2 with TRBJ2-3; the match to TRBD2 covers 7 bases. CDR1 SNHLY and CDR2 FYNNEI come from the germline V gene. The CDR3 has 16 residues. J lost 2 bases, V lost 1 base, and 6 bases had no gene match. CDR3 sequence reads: CASSEEGLLNTDTQYF. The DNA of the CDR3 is TGTGCCAGCAGTGAAGAGGGACTACTAAACACAGATACGCAGTATTTT.

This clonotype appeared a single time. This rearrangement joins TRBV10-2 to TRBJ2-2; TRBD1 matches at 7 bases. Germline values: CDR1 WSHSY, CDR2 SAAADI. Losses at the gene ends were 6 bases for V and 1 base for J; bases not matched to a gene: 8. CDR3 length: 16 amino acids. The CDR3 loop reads CASREPGQKNTGELFF. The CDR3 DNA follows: TGCGCCAGCAGAGAACCGGGACAGAAGAACACCGGGGAGCTGTTTTTT.

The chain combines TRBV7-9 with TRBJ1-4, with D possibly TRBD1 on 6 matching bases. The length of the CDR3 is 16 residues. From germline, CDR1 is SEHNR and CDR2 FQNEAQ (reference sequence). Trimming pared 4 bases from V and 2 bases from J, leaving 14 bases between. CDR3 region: CASSWWGAHTNEKLFF. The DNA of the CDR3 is TGTGCCAGCAGCTGGTGGGGGGCGCATACTAATGAAAAACTGTTTTTT.

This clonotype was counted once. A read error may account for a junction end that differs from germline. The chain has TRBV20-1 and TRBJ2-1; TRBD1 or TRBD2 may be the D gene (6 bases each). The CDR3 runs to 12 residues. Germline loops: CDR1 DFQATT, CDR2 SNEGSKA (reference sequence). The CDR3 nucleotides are TGCAGTGCTGGAGACCGGGGGCTAGGCTCGTTCTTC. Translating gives CSAGDRGLGSFF.

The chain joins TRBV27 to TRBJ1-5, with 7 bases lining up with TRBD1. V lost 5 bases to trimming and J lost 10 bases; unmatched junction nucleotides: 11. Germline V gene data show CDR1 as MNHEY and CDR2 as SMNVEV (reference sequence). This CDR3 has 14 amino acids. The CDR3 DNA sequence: TGTGCCAGCAGTCCAAGACAGGGCCGGGATCCCCAGCATTTT. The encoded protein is CASSPRQGRDPQHF.

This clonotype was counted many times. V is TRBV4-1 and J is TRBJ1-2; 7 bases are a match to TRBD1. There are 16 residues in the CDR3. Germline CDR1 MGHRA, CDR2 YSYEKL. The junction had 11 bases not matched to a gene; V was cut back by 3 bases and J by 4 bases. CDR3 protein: CASSQTRQGIGYGYTF. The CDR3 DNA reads TGCGCCAGCAGCCAGACTCGACAGGGTATTGGCTATGGCTACACCTTC.

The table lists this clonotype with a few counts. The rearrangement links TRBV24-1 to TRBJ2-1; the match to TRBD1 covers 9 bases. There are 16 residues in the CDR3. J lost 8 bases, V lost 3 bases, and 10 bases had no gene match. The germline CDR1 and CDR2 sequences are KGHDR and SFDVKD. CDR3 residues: CATSDPPGQGIHEQFF. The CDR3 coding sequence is TGTGCCACCAGTGATCCTCCGGGACAGGGAATACATGAGCAGTTCTTC.

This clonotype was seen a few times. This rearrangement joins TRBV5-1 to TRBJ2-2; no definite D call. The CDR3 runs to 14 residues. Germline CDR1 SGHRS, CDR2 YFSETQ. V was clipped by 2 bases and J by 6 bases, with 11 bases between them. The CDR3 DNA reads TGCGCCAGCAGCTTTAACACGCTTCCCGGGGAGCTGTTTTTT. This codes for CASSFNTLPGELFF.

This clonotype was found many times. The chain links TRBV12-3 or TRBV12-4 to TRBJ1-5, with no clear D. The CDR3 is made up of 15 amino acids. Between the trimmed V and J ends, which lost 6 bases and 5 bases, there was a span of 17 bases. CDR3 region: CASSRTAASYQPQHF. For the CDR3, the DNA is TGTGCCAGCAGCCGCACAGCGGCAAGCTATCAGCCCCAGCATTTT.

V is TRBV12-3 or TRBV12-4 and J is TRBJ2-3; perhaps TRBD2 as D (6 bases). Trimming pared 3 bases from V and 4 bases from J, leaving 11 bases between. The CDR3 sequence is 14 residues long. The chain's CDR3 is CASSFRESADTQYF. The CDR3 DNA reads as TGTGCCAGCAGTTTCCGGGAGAGCGCAGATACGCAGTATTTT.

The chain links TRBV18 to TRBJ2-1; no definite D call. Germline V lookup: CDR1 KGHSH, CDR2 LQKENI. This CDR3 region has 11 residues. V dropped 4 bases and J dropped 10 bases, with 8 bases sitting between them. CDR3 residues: CASSRDTEQFF. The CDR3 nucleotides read TGTGCCAGCTCACGAGATACCGAGCAGTTCTTC.

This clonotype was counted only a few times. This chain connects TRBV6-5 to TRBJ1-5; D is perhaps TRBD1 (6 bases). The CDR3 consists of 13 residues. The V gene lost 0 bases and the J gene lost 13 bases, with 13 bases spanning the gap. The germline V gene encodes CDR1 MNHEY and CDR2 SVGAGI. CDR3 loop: CASSYSIWDKQHF. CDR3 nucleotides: TGTGCCAGCAGTTACTCGATATGGGACAAACAGCATTTT.

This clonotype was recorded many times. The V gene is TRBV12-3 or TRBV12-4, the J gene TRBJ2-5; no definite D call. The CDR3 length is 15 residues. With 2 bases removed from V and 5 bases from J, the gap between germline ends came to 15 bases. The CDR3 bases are TGTGCCAGCAGTTTAATGACCCTGGGCAGGGAGACCCAGTACTTC. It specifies CASSLMTLGRETQYF.

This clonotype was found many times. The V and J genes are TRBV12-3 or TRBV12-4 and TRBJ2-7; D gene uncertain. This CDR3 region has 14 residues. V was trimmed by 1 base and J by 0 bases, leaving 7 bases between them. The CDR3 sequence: CASSLGSISYEQYF. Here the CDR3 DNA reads TGTGCCAGCAGTTTAGGGTCAATCTCCTACGAGCAGTACTTC.

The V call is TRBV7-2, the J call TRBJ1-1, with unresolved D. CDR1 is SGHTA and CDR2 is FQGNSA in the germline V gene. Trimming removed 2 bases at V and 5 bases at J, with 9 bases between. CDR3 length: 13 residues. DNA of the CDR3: TGTGCCAGCAGCTTATTGGGGAGGACTGAAGCTTTCTTT. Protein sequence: CASSLLGRTEAFF.

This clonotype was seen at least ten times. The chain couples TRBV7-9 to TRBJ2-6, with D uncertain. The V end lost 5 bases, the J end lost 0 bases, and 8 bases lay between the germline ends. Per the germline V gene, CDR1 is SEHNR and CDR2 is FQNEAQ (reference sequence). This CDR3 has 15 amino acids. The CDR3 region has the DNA TGTGCCAGCAGCGGCCAGCTCTCTGGGGCCAACGTCCTGACTTTC. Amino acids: CASSGQLSGANVLTF.

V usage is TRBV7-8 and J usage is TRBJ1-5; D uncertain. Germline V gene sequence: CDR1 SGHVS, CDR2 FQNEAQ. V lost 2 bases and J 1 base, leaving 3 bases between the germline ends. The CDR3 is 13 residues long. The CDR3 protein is CASSLMSNQPQHF. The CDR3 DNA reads TGTGCCAGCAGCTTAATGAGCAATCAGCCCCAGCATTTT.

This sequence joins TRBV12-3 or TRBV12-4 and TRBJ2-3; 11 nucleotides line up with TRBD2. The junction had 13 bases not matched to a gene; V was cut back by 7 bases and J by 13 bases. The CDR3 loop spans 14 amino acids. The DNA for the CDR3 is TGTGCCAGCATCACTAGCGGGGGAGCAGATATGGAGTATTTT. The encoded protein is CASITSGGADMEYF.

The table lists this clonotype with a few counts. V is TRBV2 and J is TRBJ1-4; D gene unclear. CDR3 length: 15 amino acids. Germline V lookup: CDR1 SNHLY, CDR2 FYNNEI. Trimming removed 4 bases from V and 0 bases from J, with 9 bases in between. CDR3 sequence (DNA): TGTGCCAGCAGTGGTGTCAGCGCAACTAATGAAAAACTGTTTTTT. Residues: CASSGVSATNEKLFF.

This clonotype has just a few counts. DNA of the CDR3: TGCAGCGTTTCGGACAGTCGGTTCTACGAGCAGTACTTC. Its protein is CSVSDSRFYEQYF. The chain carries TRBV29-1 and TRBJ2-7, with D perhaps TRBD1 (6 bases). V lost 5 bases and J lost 3, with 14 bases in between. Germline V gene data show CDR1 as SQVTM and CDR2 as ANQGSEA. The CDR3 runs to 13 residues.

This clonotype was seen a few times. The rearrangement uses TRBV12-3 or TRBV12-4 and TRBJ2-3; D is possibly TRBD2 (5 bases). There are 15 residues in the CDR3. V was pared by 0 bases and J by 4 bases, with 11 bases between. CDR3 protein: CASSLAGDNADTQYF. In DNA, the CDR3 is TGTGCCAGCAGTTTAGCGGGAGACAACGCAGATACGCAGTATTTT.

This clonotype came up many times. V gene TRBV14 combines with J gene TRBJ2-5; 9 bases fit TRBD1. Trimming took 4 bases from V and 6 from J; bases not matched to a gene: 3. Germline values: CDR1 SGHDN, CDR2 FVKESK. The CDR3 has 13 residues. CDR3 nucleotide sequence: TGTGCCAGCAGCCTGGACAGGGGAAAGACCCAGTACTTC. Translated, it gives CASSLDRGKTQYF.